Sequencing of this TCR beta chain was carried out in a study of metastatic and nonmetastatic thyroid tumors. Study context: Peripheral blood and tumor or nodule samples from malignant and benign thyroid patients were compared.

As originally analysed: Clinicopathological groups of papillary thyroid cancer showed CDR3 differences that were used to build a distant-metastasis classifier. TCRdb re-called clones via MiXCR from the PCR reads. TCRdb, rather than the study authors, made the V and J calls. Of about 14,000 clones listed, approximately 30% are singletons. The CDR3 extends over 15 amino acids. V was trimmed by 0 bases and J by 4 bases, leaving 11 bases between them. Per germline, CDR1 LGHNA and CDR2 YNFKEQ. Before thyroid surgery, none of the patients had received any treatment. Notes on this clone: Its antigen is unidentified.

Study observations and caveats: Reported TCR beta diversity, measured in blood and tumor, was significantly higher for malignant thyroid tumors than for benign nodules.

The gene calls are TRBV4-2 and TRBJ2-3, with D unclear. The receptor comes from a female donor with papillary thyroid cancer or a benign thyroid nodule (not recorded which). Some clones in this sample may be carry-over from other donors' samples. Input material: tumor tissue. CDR3 DNA: TGTGCCAGCAGCCAAGATGCGGTACTATCAGATACGCAGTATTTT. Protein product: CASSQDAVLSDTQYF.